These 9 T cell receptor beta chains originate from one sample sequenced in a study of naive and memory T cell subsets. Two oligonucleotides, mixed equimolar, formed the beta constant-region primer covering TRBC1 and TRBC2. The ligated cDNA underwent four PCR rounds using SP2 and nested alpha and beta constant-region primers. From the UMI-ligation and nested PCR reads, TCRdb called clonotypes with MiXCR, one entry per CDR3 protein. Counted here are around 93,000 distinct CDR3 sequences, around 10% occurring once; the ten biggest clones make up more than 0.13%. These TCRs are of unknown antigen specificity. Whole-study findings and limits: Possibly reflecting memory cells re-expressing CD45RA, a few larger clonotypes occurred in naive repertoires, especially CD8.

Sequencing used naive CD4+ T cells from blood. Source of these receptors: a human donor in good health.

This clonotype has a count of ten or more. The chain couples TRBV20-1 to TRBJ2-5, with D unresolved. CDR1 is DFQATT, CDR2 SNEGSKA, per germline (reference sequence). The CDR3 runs to 10 residues. The germline V and J ends were trimmed by 5 bases and 3 bases, with 4 bases remaining between them. CDR3 DNA: TGCAGTGCTCTCAAAGAGACCCAGTACTTC. Encoded protein: CSALKETQYF.

This clonotype was seen repeatedly, ten times or more. The chain links TRBV11-3 to TRBJ2-2, with D unresolved. The germline V gene has CDR1 SGHNT and CDR2 YENEEA. Deletions cut 3 bases from V and 6 bases from J, with 5 bases between. The CDR3 covers 12 residues. The DNA for the CDR3 is TGTGCCAGCAGCTTTGGGTCCGGGGAGCTGTTTTTT. Its protein is CASSFGSGELFF.

The chain is built from TRBV9 and TRBJ2-7; weak D call: TRBD1 (6 bases). The CDR3 loop spans 15 amino acids. Germline-derived CDR1 and CDR2 are SGDLS and YYNGEE. Trimming cost V 3 bases and J 3 bases, with 16 bases left between them. The CDR3 nucleotides read TGTGCCAGCAGCGCACAGCCACAGGGCGTCTACGAGCAGTACTTC. Translating gives CASSAQPQGVYEQYF.

The chain carries TRBV20-1 and TRBJ1-5; the match to TRBD1 covers 7 bases. The CDR3 sequence is 14 residues long. Germline V CDR1 and CDR2: DFQATT, SNEGSKA (reference sequence). With V trimmed by 5 bases and J by 2 bases, 6 bases remained unmatched. CDR3 amino acids: CSAWTDRGNQPQHF. The CDR3 nucleotides read TGCAGTGCTTGGACAGACAGGGGCAATCAGCCCCAGCATTTT.

V usage is TRBV4-1 and J usage is TRBJ2-3; the D call may be TRBD1 or TRBD2 (7 bases each). CDR1 and CDR2 from the germline V gene are MGHRA and YSYEKL. The V end lost 2 bases, the J end lost 4 bases, and 16 bases lay between the germline ends. The CDR3 is made up of 16 amino acids. The CDR3 here is CASSQPQGGAADTQYF. The CDR3 region has the DNA TGCGCCAGCAGCCAACCCCAGGGGGGGGCCGCAGATACGCAGTATTTT.

The genes are TRBV12-3 or TRBV12-4 and TRBJ2-1, with 9 bases fitting TRBD2. V trimming: 6 bases; J trimming: 4 bases; junction bases outside the gene matches: 4. CDR3 size: 14 residues. CDR3 amino acids: CASRLSGRYNEQFF. The CDR3 bases are TGTGCCAGCAGACTGAGCGGGAGGTACAATGAGCAGTTCTTC.

The J gene is TRBJ2-7, the V gene TRBV7-9; 11 bases map to TRBD2. Germline V gene data show CDR1 as SEHNR and CDR2 as FQNEAQ (reference sequence). Losses at the gene ends were 6 bases for V and 4 bases for J; bases not matched to a gene: 8. The CDR3 sequence is 15 residues long. CDR3 amino acids: CASSPRLAGRYEQYF. The CDR3 DNA reads TGTGCCAGCAGTCCCCGACTAGCGGGGAGGTACGAGCAGTACTTC.

In its sample, this clonotype was seen many times. V gene TRBV2 combines with J gene TRBJ1-5; 8 bases line up with TRBD1. With V trimmed by 6 bases and J by 5 bases, 3 bases remained unmatched. CDR3 size: 13 residues. Germline CDR1 is SNHLY and CDR2 is FYNNEI. The CDR3 DNA follows: TGTGCCAGCAGCCCGACAGGGGATCAGCCCCAGCATTTT. It codes for CASSPTGDQPQHF.

In its sample, this clonotype was seen a few times. The chain combines TRBV6-5 with TRBJ2-2; a possible D gene is TRBD1 (6 bases). Trimming took off 5 bases at V and 4 bases at J, with 11 bases between the two ends. Germline-derived CDR1 and CDR2 are MNHEY and SVGAGI. The CDR3 is 14 amino acids. CDR3 residues: CASSINRVTGELFF. DNA of the CDR3: TGTGCCAGCAGTATAAACAGGGTCACCGGGGAGCTGTTTTTT.